One sample yielded the 23 T cell receptor beta chains listed below, sequenced in a study of control samples from healthy donors and cancer patients. TCRdb's copy holds only in-frame clones and misses some; the assay was immunoSEQ multiplex PCR. The repertoire includes 100,000 or so clones, around four fifths of them detected once, and roughly 13% sits in the top ten. The sample comprised blood. Receptor source: a woman in her fifties or sixties in good health.

The chain joins TRBV6-1 to TRBJ1-6, with D uncertain. This CDR3 has 13 amino acids. Per germline, CDR1 MNHNS and CDR2 SASEGT. Trimming removed 3 bases at V and 9 bases at J, with 9 bases between. DNA of the CDR3: TGTGCCAGCAGTGATCCATCCACTTCACCCCTCCACTTT. Translated, it gives CASSDPSTSPLHF.

The rearrangement links TRBV18 to TRBJ1-5; TRBD1 aligns across 7 bases. Trimming took 2 bases from V and 6 from J; bases not matched to a gene: 4. The CDR3 runs to 14 residues. Germline values: CDR1 KGHSH, CDR2 LQKENI. The DNA for the CDR3 is TGTGCCAGCTCACCAGGGACAGTGACTCAGCCCCAGCATTTT. Its protein is CASSPGTVTQPQHF.

The V call is TRBV2, the J call TRBJ2-1, with TRBD1 identical over 7 bases. The CDR3 loop spans 15 amino acids. Germline CDR1 and CDR2: SNHLY and FYNNEI. V gave up 4 bases and J gave up 6 bases; unmatched junction bases: 9. CDR3 sequence (DNA): TGTGCCAGCAGTGCCCTGGGACAGCGGTCCAATGAGCAGTTCTTC. This codes for CASSALGQRSNEQFF.

This chain connects TRBV21-1 to TRBJ1-3. TRBV21-1 is listed as a pseudogene. CDR3 length: 15 residues. CDR3 sequence: CASSKERGEGNTIYF. The DNA of the CDR3 is TGTGCCAGCAGCAAAGAACGGGGAGAGGGAAACACCATATATTTT.

This chain joins TRBV14 and TRBJ1-1; 9 bases agree with TRBD1. CDR1 and CDR2 from the germline V gene are SGHDN and FVKESK. With V trimmed by 2 bases and J by 6 bases, 4 bases remained unmatched. This CDR3 region has 14 residues. CDR3 nucleotides: TGTGCCAGCAGCCAAAGGGGACAGGGTGCTGAAGCTTTCTTT. This translates into CASSQRGQGAEAFF.

V usage is TRBV11-3 and J usage is TRBJ2-2, with 7 bases that match TRBD1. The germline CDR1 and CDR2 sequences are SGHNT and YENEEA. Germline trimming cut 5 bases from V and 4 bases from J; bases unmatched to any gene: 7. The CDR3 is 15 amino acids. The CDR3 region has the DNA TGTGCCAGCAGCCCCTCCGGGACAGTCACCGGGGAGCTGTTTTTT. Translated: CASSPSGTVTGELFF.

The chain carries TRBV24-1 and TRBJ2-7; 8 bases line up with TRBD1. The CDR3 is made up of 14 amino acids. Per the germline V gene, CDR1 is KGHDR and CDR2 is SFDVKD. V was clipped by 9 bases and J by 5 bases; unmatched bases: 11. The chain's CDR3 is CATSTGGVEDEQYF. In DNA form, the CDR3 reads TGTGCCACCTCTACAGGGGGAGTCGAAGACGAGCAGTACTTC.

The V and J genes are TRBV25-1 and TRBJ2-5, with unresolved D. V lost 1 base and J lost 4, with 10 bases in between. Looked up from germline, CDR1 is MGHDK and CDR2 is SYGVNS. This CDR3 is built from 14 residues. The CDR3 DNA reads TGTGCCAGCAGTGAATTCCCCGTCGCAGAGACCCAGTACTTC. This sequence encodes CASSEFPVAETQYF.

V usage is TRBV7-2 and J usage is TRBJ2-1, with 8 nucleotides matching TRBD2. CDR1 and CDR2 (germline): SGHTA, FQGNSA. The CDR3 is 16 amino acids. The V and J ends lost 2 bases and 4 bases, in that order; junction bases with no gene match: 7. Here the CDR3 reads CASSLRASGSYNEQFF. CDR3 in DNA: TGTGCCAGCAGCTTACGGGCCAGCGGGAGTTACAATGAGCAGTTCTTC.

This clone is termed medium-sized. The chain uses TRBV18 and TRBJ2-7; D is ambiguous. Germline V gives CDR1 KGHSH, CDR2 LQKENI. The CDR3 runs 13 residues. V lost 3 bases and J lost 2, with 8 bases in between. The CDR3 coding sequence is TGTGCCAGCTCACCTCTCCCAACCTACGAGCAGTACTTC. The encoded protein is CASSPLPTYEQYF.

CDR3 protein: CASSSGQASTDTQYF. The CDR3, as DNA: TGTGCCAGTAGTAGTGGACAGGCCAGCACAGATACGCAGTATTTT. The rearrangement joins TRBV19 to TRBJ2-3; TRBD1 aligns across 7 bases. The ends lost 4 bases at V and 0 bases at J; junction bases unmatched: 4. The V gene's germline CDR1 is LNHDA and CDR2 SQIVND (reference sequence). This CDR3 is built from 15 residues.

This sequence joins TRBV2 and TRBJ2-3; 10 bases fit TRBD1. Germline V gene lookup returns CDR1 SNHLY and CDR2 FYNNEI. V shed 9 bases, J shed 0 bases, and the junction held 6 bases outside the gene matches. This CDR3 comprises 15 residues. The CDR3 is CASHPGQGSTDTQYF. CDR3 in DNA: TGTGCCAGTCATCCGGGACAGGGGAGCACAGATACGCAGTATTTT.

The gene calls are TRBV7-9 and TRBJ1-4; 7 bases match TRBD1. The CDR3 loop spans 15 amino acids. Trimming took 3 bases from V and 2 from J; bases not matched to a gene: 3. Germline V gene lookup returns CDR1 SEHNR and CDR2 FQNEAQ (reference sequence). This chain's CDR3 is CASSLTGWTNEKLFF. The CDR3 nucleotides read TGTGCCAGCAGCTTGACAGGGTGGACTAATGAAAAACTGTTTTTT.

The chain combines TRBV15 with TRBJ2-1, with TRBD1 matching 7 bases. CDR1 is LNHNV and CDR2 is YYDKDF in the germline V gene (reference sequence). This CDR3 is built from 16 residues. V dropped 0 bases and J dropped 1; count of bases not matched to a gene: 3. CDR3 bases: TGTGCCACCAGCAGAGATTCGGACAGGTCCTACAATGAGCAGTTCTTC. Translation: CATSRDSDRSYNEQFF.

This sequence joins TRBV5-5 and TRBJ2-7, with D possibly being TRBD1 (6 bases). Germline CDR1 SGHKS, CDR2 YYEKEE (reference sequence). This CDR3 is built from 16 residues. Trimming removed 2 bases from V and 3 bases from J, with 18 bases in between. CDR3 protein: CASSFFRGMSHYEQYF. The CDR3 DNA is TGTGCCAGCAGCTTTTTCAGGGGAATGTCACACTACGAGCAGTACTTC.

The V call is TRBV5-1, the J call TRBJ1-1; 9 bases are a match to TRBD1. The V gene's germline CDR1 is SGHRS and CDR2 YFSETQ. J gave up 11 bases and V 0 bases, and 11 bases lay outside the gene matches. This CDR3 region has 15 residues. The CDR3 nucleotides read TGCGCCAGCAGCTTGGCTGGACAGGGGAAGAGTCTGGCTTTCTTT. It encodes CASSLAGQGKSLAFF. The full variable domain, its missing parts supplied by reference TRBV5-1 and TRBJ1-1, is KAGVTQTPRYLIKTRGQQVTLSCSPISGHRSVSWYQQTPGQGLQFLFEYFSETQRNKGNFPGRFSGRQFSNSRSEMNVSTLELGDSALYLCASSLAGQGKSLAFFGQGTRLTVV.

Regarding this clone: The junction departs from the called germline gene at one end, perhaps through a read error. V gene TRBV7-7 combines with J gene TRBJ1-4; 10 bases are shared with TRBD1. Germline assignment: CDR1 SSHAT and CDR2 FNYEAQ (reference sequence). This CDR3 has 16 amino acids. In DNA, the CDR3 is TGTGCTAGCAGCTTAGGAACGGGACAGGGGAATGAAAAACTGTTTTTT. The encoded protein is CASSLGTGQGNEKLFF.

The V and J genes are TRBV5-4 and TRBJ2-1; D may be TRBD1 or TRBD2 (5 bases each). Trimming shortened V by 5 bases and J by 5 bases, and 20 bases separated the two germline ends. CDR1 is SGHNT and CDR2 is YYREEE in the germline V gene (reference sequence). This CDR3 is 16 amino acids long. The CDR3 reads CASRSRGENTHNEQFF. CDR3 bases: TGTGCCAGCAGGAGTAGAGGGGAGAACACACACAATGAGCAGTTCTTC. Filled out from reference TRBV5-4 and TRBJ2-1, the complete variable domain reads ETGVTQSPTHLIKTRGQQVTLRCSSQSGHNTVSWYQQALGQGPQFIFQYYREEENGRGNFPPRFSGLQFPNYSSELNVNALELDDSALYLCASRSRGENTHNEQFFGPGTRLTVL.

The V and J genes are TRBV6-1 and TRBJ1-5, with D uncertain. The CDR3 has 12 residues. CDR1 and CDR2 (germline): MNHNS, SASEGT. With 1 base removed from V and 11 bases from J, the gap between germline ends came to 9 bases. Here the CDR3 DNA reads TGTGCCAGCAGTGAAGACCGTAGGTCCCAGCATTTT. Translating gives CASSEDRRSQHF.

This chain links TRBV7-3 with TRBJ2-5, with a possible D match to TRBD1 (5 bases). CDR1 and CDR2 (germline): SGHTA, FQGTGA. With 0 bases removed from V and 1 base from J, the gap between germline ends came to 9 bases. The CDR3 has 15 amino acids. The CDR3 loop reads CASSLTRTGQETQYF. CDR3 nucleotides: TGTGCCAGCAGCTTAACTCGAACAGGCCAAGAGACCCAGTACTTC.

The chain combines TRBV6-2 or TRBV6-3 with TRBJ2-2; D may be TRBD1 or TRBD2 (5 bases each). The CDR3 runs 14 residues. The germline V gene has CDR1 MNHEY and CDR2 SVGEGT. Trimming pared 0 bases from V and 6 bases from J, leaving 8 bases between. The CDR3 sequence is CASSYSRGAGELFF. The CDR3 DNA follows: TGTGCCAGCAGTTACTCTAGGGGAGCCGGGGAGCTGTTTTTT.

This sequence joins TRBV5-4 and TRBJ1-2; D is unresolved. CDR3 length: 13 amino acids. V was pared by 2 bases and J by 7 bases, with 12 bases between. The V gene's germline CDR1 is SGHNT and CDR2 YYREEE (reference sequence). CDR3 sequence: CASSFESATGYTF. CDR3 in DNA: TGTGCCAGCAGCTTTGAATCTGCTACTGGCTACACCTTC.

This clone was detected only once. The chain combines TRBV27 with TRBJ1-5; TRBD1 agrees at 7 bases. The V segment lost 6 bases and the J segment 0 bases; nucleotides outside the gene matches: 5. This CDR3 spans 15 amino acids. The germline V gene has CDR1 MNHEY and CDR2 SMNVEV (reference sequence). The DNA for the CDR3 is TGTGCCAGCAGACAGGGGACCAATAGCAATCAGCCCCAGCATTTT. As protein: CASRQGTNSNQPQHF.